This is a list of T cell receptor beta chains from one sample in a study of vaccination effects on CD4 cells after COVID-19. These receptors are not linked to any known antigen. TCRdb's table, derived via immunoSEQ multiplex PCR, lists solely in-frame clones and lacks some. This table has some 70,000 clones, about 80% appearing once. Sequenced material: CD4+ T cells from PBMCs cultured with SARS-CoV-2 spike peptides, taken before COVID-19 vaccination. These receptors were collected from a human donor who received a COVID-19 vaccine. CDR3s include the opening cysteine and the closing phenylalanine or tryptophan. The order of the fields is J gene, D gene, clone size, V gene, CDR3 protein, CDR3 DNA. D genes are given only for firm matches. Clone size appears in some rows only: once, few, many, or a class for an expanded clone.

>TRBJ1-1|NA|NA|TRBV5-4
CASSLENRGTEAFF
TGTGCCAGCAGCTTGGAGAATAGGGGGACTGAAGCTTTCTTT
>TRBJ1-2|NA|NA|TRBV18
CASSPYEGYGYTF
TGTGCCAGCTCACCCTACGAGGGCTATGGCTACACCTTC
>TRBJ2-1|TRBD1|once|TRBV18
CASSPAGTALNEQFF
TGTGCCAGCTCACCGGCTGGGACAGCCCTCAATGAGCAGTTCTTC
>TRBJ1-1|NA|NA|TRBV19
CASSSGAGTEAFF
TGTGCCAGTAGCTCAGGGGCCGGCACTGAAGCTTTCTTT
>TRBJ2-6|TRBD1|NA|TRBV7-2
CASSQGSGQGDGGANVLTF
TGTGCCAGCAGCCAAGGGTCGGGACAGGGGGACGGTGGGGCCAACGTCCTGACTTTC
>TRBJ1-1|NA|NA|TRBV9
CASSSQSTVFF
TGTGCCAGCAGCTCACAGAGCACAGTTTTCTTT
>TRBJ1-5|NA|few|TRBV30
CAWSVQVNQPQHF
TGTGCCTGGAGTGTACAGGTCAATCAGCCCCAGCATTTT
>TRBJ1-2|NA|NA|TRBV27
CASSFPRSGYTF
TGTGCCAGCAGTTTTCCCCGCAGTGGCTACACCTTC
>TRBJ2-5|NA|NA|TRBV19
CASSSPGTVAQETQYF
TGTGCCAGTAGCAGCCCCGGGACGGTGGCTCAAGAGACCCAGTACTTC
>TRBJ2-2|NA|NA|TRBV7-9
CASSSRVYTGELFF
TGTGCCAGCAGCTCGAGGGTCTACACCGGGGAGCTGTTTTTT
>TRBJ1-2|TRBD1|once|TRBV6-6
CASSPTHLTGTGGLGYTF
TGTGCCAGCAGTCCCACTCACTTGACCGGGACAGGGGGTCTTGGCTACACCTTC